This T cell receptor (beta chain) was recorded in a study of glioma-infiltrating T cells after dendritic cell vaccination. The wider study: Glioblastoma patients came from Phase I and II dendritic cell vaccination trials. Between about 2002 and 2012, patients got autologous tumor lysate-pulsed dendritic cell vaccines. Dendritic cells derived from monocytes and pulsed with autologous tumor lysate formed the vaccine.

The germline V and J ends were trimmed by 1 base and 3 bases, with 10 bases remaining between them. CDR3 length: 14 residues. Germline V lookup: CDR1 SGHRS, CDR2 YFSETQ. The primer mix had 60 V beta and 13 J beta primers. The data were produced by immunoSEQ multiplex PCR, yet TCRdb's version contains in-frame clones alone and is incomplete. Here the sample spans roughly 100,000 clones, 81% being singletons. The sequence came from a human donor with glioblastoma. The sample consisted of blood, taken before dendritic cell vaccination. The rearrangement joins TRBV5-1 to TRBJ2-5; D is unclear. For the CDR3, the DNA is TGCGCCAGCAGCTTGAAAGGAGCTGAAGAGACCCAGTACTTC. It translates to CASSLKGAEETQYF.